This is a list of T cell receptor beta chains from one sample in a study of a mutant IDH1 vaccine in newly diagnosed glioma. For these TCRs, the target antigens are not known. Using immunoSEQ multiplex PCR, the repertoire was profiled, and TCRdb retains in-frame clones only, with some absent. The sample records about 32,000 clones, around 82% being singletons. The specimen comprised PBMCs, sampled from a glioma patient whose treatment included an IDH1 peptide vaccine. The receptor set was obtained from a man aged 25-45 years with glioma. The CDR3 runs from the conserved cysteine through the conserved F or W. D genes are given only for firm matches. The size entry is marked missing in some rows and otherwise reads once, few, many or a size class.

clone size: .
J gene: TRBJ2-1
D gene: .
V gene: TRBV6-1
CDR3 DNA: TGTGCCAGCTCTTACTACCGGAATGAGCAGTTCTTC
CDR3 protein: CASSYYRNEQFF

clone size: .
J gene: TRBJ2-7
D gene: TRBD1
V gene: TRBV27
CDR3 DNA: TGTGCCAGCAGTTTACGGACAGGGGGGCTCGAGCAGTACTTC
CDR3 protein: CASSLRTGGLEQYF

clone size: .
J gene: TRBJ1-1
D gene: .
V gene: TRBV5-8
CDR3 DNA: TGTGCCAGCAGGGGGGGGCCTCCTTGGCTCACTGAAGCTTTCTTT
CDR3 protein: CASRGGPPWLTEAFF

clone size: .
J gene: TRBJ2-7
D gene: TRBD2
V gene: TRBV5-1
CDR3 DNA: TGCGCCAGCAGCTTGTTGACAGCGGGGGACGGCGAGCAGTACTTC
CDR3 protein: CASSLLTAGDGEQYF

clone size: .
J gene: TRBJ1-1
D gene: .
V gene: TRBV6-6
CDR3 DNA: TGTGCCAGCACCTCCCCTCCAGGGCCTGAAGCTTTCTTT
CDR3 protein: CASTSPPGPEAFF

clone size: .
J gene: TRBJ2-3
D gene: TRBD2
V gene: TRBV6-1
CDR3 DNA: TGTGCCAGCAGTGAAATCCTCGCGGGAGGTGTTGATACGCAGTATTTT
CDR3 protein: CASSEILAGGVDTQYF

clone size: .
J gene: TRBJ1-5
D gene: .
V gene: TRBV19
CDR3 DNA: TGTGCCAGTAGTATAAGGGACAGCAATCAGCCCCAGCATTTT
CDR3 protein: CASSIRDSNQPQHF

clone size: once
J gene: TRBJ1-2
D gene: .
V gene: TRBV11-1
CDR3 DNA: TGTGCCAGCATGTCGGGGGAAGGCTACACCTTC
CDR3 protein: CASMSGEGYTF

clone size: .
J gene: TRBJ2-7
D gene: TRBD1
V gene: TRBV28
CDR3 DNA: TGTGCCAGCAGGTTGGGGACAGGGACCTACGAGCAGTACTTC
CDR3 protein: CASRLGTGTYEQYF

clone size: few
J gene: TRBJ1-1
D gene: .
V gene: TRBV7-9
CDR3 DNA: TGTGCCAGCAGCCATACAGGGACGGGCATGAACACTGAAGCTTTCTTT
CDR3 protein: CASSHTGTGMNTEAFF

clone size: .
J gene: TRBJ2-2
D gene: TRBD2
V gene: TRBV5-1
CDR3 DNA: TGCGCCAGCACCTCTTCCCTAGCGGGTAATACCGGGGAGCTGTTTTTT
CDR3 protein: CASTSSLAGNTGELFF

clone size: .
J gene: TRBJ1-3
D gene: TRBD1
V gene: TRBV9
CDR3 DNA: TGTGCCAGCAGCGCCACAGGGGGAACTGGAAACACCATATATTTT
CDR3 protein: CASSATGGTGNTIYF

clone size: .
J gene: TRBJ2-7
D gene: .
V gene: TRBV20-1
CDR3 DNA: TGCAGTGCTCCTAGGGGCATCGAGCAGTACTTC
CDR3 protein: CSAPRGIEQYF

clone size: .
J gene: TRBJ2-3
D gene: .
V gene: TRBV7-9
CDR3 DNA: TGTGCCAGCAGCCCTATTCCGGGACAAGGGTTTTCCCGCACAGATACGCAGTATTTT
CDR3 protein: CASSPIPGQGFSRTDTQYF

clone size: .
J gene: TRBJ1-4
D gene: .
V gene: TRBV2
CDR3 DNA: TGTGCCAGCAGTGAAGGGCAGCCCGGTGGTGAAAAACTGTTTTTT
CDR3 protein: CASSEGQPGGEKLFF

clone size: .
J gene: TRBJ1-3
D gene: .
V gene: TRBV7-9
CDR3 DNA: TGTGCCAGCAGCTATGGGACTATTACTGGAAACACCATATATTTT
CDR3 protein: CASSYGTITGNTIYF

clone size: once
J gene: TRBJ2-3
D gene: .
V gene: TRBV19
CDR3 DNA: TGTGCCAGTAGTATAGCCCCAGGGTTAGATACGCAGTATTTT
CDR3 protein: CASSIAPGLDTQYF

clone size: few
J gene: TRBJ2-3
D gene: .
V gene: TRBV29-1
CDR3 DNA: TGCAGCTCTAAAAAGGGAAACACAGATACGCAGTATTTT
CDR3 protein: CSSKKGNTDTQYF

clone size: .
J gene: TRBJ1-2
D gene: .
V gene: TRBV6-1
CDR3 DNA: TGTGCCAGCAGCTATACGGAAGGGGGCTATGGCTACACCTTC
CDR3 protein: CASSYTEGGYGYTF

clone size: .
J gene: TRBJ2-1
D gene: TRBD2
V gene: TRBV30
CDR3 DNA: TGTGCCTGGAGTGTCCCCAGCGGGGGGGCCTACAATGAGCAGTTCTTC
CDR3 protein: CAWSVPSGGAYNEQFF

clone size: .
J gene: TRBJ1-1
D gene: .
V gene: TRBV4-1
CDR3 DNA: TGCGCCAGCAGCCAGGGTTCAGGAGGGGCCAACACTGAAGCTTTCTTT
CDR3 protein: CASSQGSGGANTEAFF

clone size: .
J gene: TRBJ2-5
D gene: .
V gene: TRBV5-1
CDR3 DNA: TGCGCCAGCAGCTTGGGGGCAGTAGGCGAGACCCAGTACTTC
CDR3 protein: CASSLGAVGETQYF

clone size: .
J gene: TRBJ2-2
D gene: .
V gene: TRBV4-2
CDR3 DNA: TGTGCCAGCAGCCCCCAAGGGACATCGTCGAACACCGGGGAGCTGTTTTTT
CDR3 protein: CASSPQGTSSNTGELFF

clone size: once
J gene: TRBJ1-5
D gene: .
V gene: TRBV30
CDR3 DNA: TGTGCCTGGAGGGATGGCAGCAATCAGCCCCAGCATTTT
CDR3 protein: CAWRDGSNQPQHF

clone size: .
J gene: TRBJ2-7
D gene: .
V gene: TRBV19
CDR3 DNA: TGTGCCACCATGGGAGGACAGGCCGGTTCGGAGCAGTACTTC
CDR3 protein: CATMGGQAGSEQYF

clone size: .
J gene: TRBJ2-7
D gene: .
V gene: TRBV19
CDR3 DNA: TGTGCCAGTAGTATGTCCCGAGACAGCTCCTACGAGCAGTACTTC
CDR3 protein: CASSMSRDSSYEQYF

clone size: .
J gene: TRBJ2-7
D gene: .
V gene: TRBV7-8
CDR3 DNA: TGTGCCAGCAGCCCGGACAGCTTCTCCTACGAGCAGTACTTC
CDR3 protein: CASSPDSFSYEQYF

clone size: .
J gene: TRBJ1-5
D gene: .
V gene: TRBV5-6
CDR3 DNA: TGTGCCAGCAGCTTGGTCCGGGGTGTTAAGCCCCAGCATTTT
CDR3 protein: CASSLVRGVKPQHF

clone size: few
J gene: TRBJ1-2
D gene: .
V gene: TRBV19
CDR3 DNA: TGTGCCAGTAGTATATTGGCAGGGGATAACTATGGCTACACCTTC
CDR3 protein: CASSILAGDNYGYTF

clone size: .
J gene: TRBJ2-2
D gene: TRBD1
V gene: TRBV30
CDR3 DNA: TGTGCCTGGAGGAAGACAGGGTTGATCCCCGGGGAGCTGTTTTTT
CDR3 protein: CAWRKTGLIPGELFF

clone size: .
J gene: TRBJ2-5
D gene: .
V gene: TRBV7-8
CDR3 DNA: TGTGCCAGCAGCTTACCCACGGACGGGGAGACCCAGTACTTC
CDR3 protein: CASSLPTDGETQYF

clone size: .
J gene: TRBJ1-1
D gene: .
V gene: TRBV4-1
CDR3 DNA: TGCGCCAGCAGCCGTCCCACAGGGACGCGTGGGGGTATGACTGAAGCTTTCTTT
CDR3 protein: CASSRPTGTRGGMTEAFF

clone size: .
J gene: TRBJ2-1
D gene: TRBD2
V gene: TRBV18
CDR3 DNA: TGTGCCAGCTCACATCGGGGGGACGACTACAATGAGCAGTTCTTC
CDR3 protein: CASSHRGDDYNEQFF

clone size: .
J gene: TRBJ2-7
D gene: .
V gene: TRBV5-4
CDR3 DNA: TGTGCCAGCAGCTTGGGACAGTTTAGTGAGCAGTACTTC
CDR3 protein: CASSLGQFSEQYF

clone size: .
J gene: TRBJ1-1
D gene: .
V gene: TRBV10-1
CDR3 DNA: TGCGCCAGCAGTGAATTCAGAGGGTCGAACACTGAAGCTTTCTTT
CDR3 protein: CASSEFRGSNTEAFF

clone size: .
J gene: TRBJ2-2
D gene: .
V gene: TRBV9
CDR3 DNA: TGTGCCAGCAGGGGACTTGCGAACACCGGGGAGCTGTTTTTT
CDR3 protein: CASRGLANTGELFF

clone size: .
J gene: TRBJ2-6
D gene: .
V gene: TRBV7-9
CDR3 DNA: TGTGCCAGCAGCCAAGGGGTACAGTGGGGGGCCAACGTCCTGACTTTC
CDR3 protein: CASSQGVQWGANVLTF